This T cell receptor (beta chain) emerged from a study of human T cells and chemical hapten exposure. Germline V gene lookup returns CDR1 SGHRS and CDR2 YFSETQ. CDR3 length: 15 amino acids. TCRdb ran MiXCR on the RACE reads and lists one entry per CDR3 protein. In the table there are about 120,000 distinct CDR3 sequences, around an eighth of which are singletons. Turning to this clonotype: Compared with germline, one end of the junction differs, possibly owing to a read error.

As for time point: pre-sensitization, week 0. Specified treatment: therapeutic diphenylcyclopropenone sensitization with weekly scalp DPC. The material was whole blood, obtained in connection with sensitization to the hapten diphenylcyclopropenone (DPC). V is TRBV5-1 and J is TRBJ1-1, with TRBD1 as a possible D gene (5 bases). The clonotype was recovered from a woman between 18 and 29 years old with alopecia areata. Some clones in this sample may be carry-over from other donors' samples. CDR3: CASSLGGSLNIEAFF. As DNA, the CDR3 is TGCGCCAGCAGCTTGGGGGGGAGCCTCAACATTGAAGCTTTCTTT.